A single sample is the source of the 18 T cell receptor beta chains below, sequenced in a study of beta chain features in type 1 diabetes (dated by TCRdb to the late 2010s). Their target antigens are unknown. What the study reported, not specific to this receptor: A moderate but significant shortening of TCRB CDR3 length was observed in type 1 diabetes patients in all four CD4+ subsets.

Libraries were built with the immunoSEQ multiplex PCR assay. The High Capacity cDNA Reverse Transcription Kit was used to reverse transcribe all of the isolated RNA, meaning that expressed TCRB transcripts were what got sequenced. TCRdb obtained this table from immuneACCESS and retained in-frame rearrangements with V and J assigned. These tables miss some clones; where compared with another copy, unresolved V genes account for less than half of the shortfall, and the remainder is unexplained. This sample holds hundreds of thousands of clones; under 15% were observed only once. The ten largest clones represent approximately 0.021% of the sample. The sequenced sample was naive CD4+ T cells from blood. Interpreted using the paper, the cell subset or site label stands for: true naive CD4+ T cells. These receptors were obtained from a man between 18 and 29 years old with type 1 diabetes.

This clone has only a few counts. The chain links TRBV30 to TRBJ1-4, with D uncertain. V lost 4 bases and J 6 bases, leaving 6 bases between the germline ends. Germline V CDR1 and CDR2: GTSNPN, SVGIG (reference sequence). The CDR3 sequence is 11 residues long. The CDR3 loop is CAWIWDEKLFF. DNA of the CDR3: TGTGCCTGGATTTGGGATGAAAAACTGTTTTTT. Looking up the rest from reference TRBV30 and TRBJ1-4 gives the full variable domain: SQTIHQWPATLVQPVGSPLSLECTVEGTSNPNLYWYRQAAGRGLQLLFYSVGIGQISSEVPQNLSASRPQDRQFILSSKKLLLSDSGFYLCAWIWDEKLFFGSGTQLSVL.

This clone came up a few times. This chain uses TRBV2 with TRBJ2-2, with 8 bases fitting TRBD1. This CDR3 is built from 14 residues. Germline CDR1 reads SNHLY; CDR2 reads FYNNEI. V trimming: 5 bases; J trimming: 4 bases; junction bases outside the gene matches: 3. CDR3 loop: CASSRTGPTGELFF. The CDR3 DNA sequence: TGTGCCAGCAGTCGGACAGGGCCCACCGGGGAGCTGTTTTTT.

V usage is TRBV7-9 and J usage is TRBJ1-1; D ambiguous. Germline CDR1 reads SEHNR; CDR2 reads FQNEAQ (reference sequence). This CDR3 has 17 amino acids. V shed 5 bases and J shed 4 bases, with 23 bases lying between them. Here the CDR3 reads CASSPRSSPQMGTEAFF. CDR3 coding DNA: TGTGCCAGCAGCCCCCGAAGCTCCCCCCAAATGGGCACTGAAGCTTTCTTT.

The sample holds a few counts of this clone. The junction departs from germline at one end; a sequencing error may be responsible. This chain links TRBV7-9 with TRBJ2-3; 11 bases match TRBD2. The V gene's germline CDR1 is SEHNR and CDR2 FQNEAQ (reference sequence). CDR3 size: 17 residues. The CDR3 sequence is CASTLALAGGRGDTQYF. CDR3 sequence (DNA): TGTGCCAGCACCTTAGCCCTAGCGGGGGGCCGGGGAGATACGCAGTATTTT.

The chain recombines TRBV29-1 with TRBJ1-1; D is unclear. The germline V and J ends were trimmed by 1 base and 2 bases, with 2 bases remaining between them. This CDR3 spans 11 amino acids. Germline CDR1 SQVTM, CDR2 ANQGSEA. Here the CDR3 DNA reads TGCAGCGTTGAAGCAAACACTGAAGCTTTCTTT. Amino acids: CSVEANTEAFF.

This clone has just a few counts. The V call is TRBV4-1, the J call TRBJ1-1, with a possible D match to TRBD1 (5 bases). Trimming took 0 bases from V and 5 from J, leaving 22 bases between them. CDR1 MGHRA and CDR2 YSYEKL come from the germline V gene. This CDR3 spans 18 amino acids. The CDR3 reads CASSQEYRVGTGGTEAFF. As DNA, the CDR3 is TGCGCCAGCAGCCAAGAGTATCGAGTCGGGACGGGAGGGACTGAAGCTTTCTTT.

This clone appeared a few times. This sequence joins TRBV4-1 and TRBJ2-4; D not certain. Germline CDR1 and CDR2: MGHRA and YSYEKL. The CDR3 consists of 14 residues. Between the trimmed V and J ends, which lost 5 bases and 4 bases, there was a span of 12 bases. As DNA, the CDR3 is TGCGCCAGCAGCTCGATGATGGATAAAAACATTCAGTACTTC. It encodes CASSSMMDKNIQYF.

The CDR3 loop reads CASSHLPGYGYTF. The CDR3 DNA is TGTGCCAGCAGCCATTTGCCGGGCTATGGCTACACCTTC. The V and J genes are TRBV7-9 and TRBJ1-2; D not certain. The germline gives CDR1 SEHNR, CDR2 FQNEAQ (reference sequence). The CDR3 consists of 13 residues. V shed 5 bases and J shed 4 bases, with 11 bases lying between them. Combining the CDR3 with reference TRBV7-9 and TRBJ1-2 gives the whole variable domain DTGVSQNPRHKITKRGQNVTFRCDPISEHNRLYWYRQTLGQGPEFLTYFQNEAQLEKSRLLSDRFSAERPKGSFSTLEIQRTEQGDSAMYLCASSHLPGYGYTFGSGTRLTVV.

This chain uses TRBV6-1 with TRBJ2-1; D may match TRBD1 or TRBD2 (6 bases each). V lost 1 base and J lost 8, with 12 bases in between. CDR1 is MNHNS, CDR2 SASEGT, per germline. The CDR3 spans 14 residues. The DNA of the CDR3 is TGTGCCAGCAGTGAAGAAGGGGGGTCGCATGAGCAGTTCTTC. Amino acids: CASSEEGGSHEQFF.

The rearrangement joins TRBV6-6 to TRBJ1-2; TRBD1 matches 7 bases. The CDR3 contains 14 residues. Germline V gene sequence: CDR1 MNHNY, CDR2 SVGAGI (reference sequence). V was clipped by 2 bases and J by 2 bases; unmatched bases: 2. The CDR3 DNA follows: TGTGCCAGCAGTTACCCGACAGGGAACTATGGCTACACCTTC. It translates to CASSYPTGNYGYTF.

In its sample, this clone was seen a few times. In nucleotides, the CDR3 is TGTGCCAGCAGCTTAGTTTCGACACCAGGACAGGTCGACTACAATGAGCAGTTCTTC. Protein sequence: CASSLVSTPGQVDYNEQFF. The chain couples TRBV7-2 to TRBJ2-1, with 7 bases lining up with TRBD1. The V segment lost 1 base and the J segment 3 bases; nucleotides outside the gene matches: 15. CDR1 is SGHTA and CDR2 is FQGNSA in the germline V gene. CDR3 length: 19 residues.

The rearrangement joins TRBV6-5 to TRBJ1-1, with D tentatively TRBD1 (5 bases). V was pared by 5 bases and J by 0 bases, with 7 bases between. This CDR3 is built from 13 residues. Germline CDR1 MNHEY, CDR2 SVGAGI. The CDR3 loop reads CASSRGLNTEAFF. CDR3 nucleotide sequence: TGTGCCAGCAGTCGGGGGTTGAACACTGAAGCTTTCTTT.

This rearrangement joins TRBV6-1 to TRBJ1-1; 9 positions match TRBD1. V shed 6 bases, J shed 4 bases, and the junction held 6 bases outside the gene matches. CDR3 length: 14 amino acids. Germline V gene sequence: CDR1 MNHNS, CDR2 SASEGT. The CDR3 spells CASRETGGTTEAFF. The CDR3 nucleotides are TGTGCCAGCAGAGAGACAGGGGGGACCACTGAAGCTTTCTTT.

The sample holds a few counts of this clone. V is TRBV4-1 and J is TRBJ1-5; D is perhaps TRBD1 (5 bases). Trimming removed 3 bases at V and 1 base at J, with 22 bases between. Germline V gene sequence: CDR1 MGHRA, CDR2 YSYEKL. CDR3 length equals 19 residues. CDR3 sequence: CASSHDPEEGRGSNQPQHF. CDR3 bases: TGCGCCAGCAGCCACGACCCCGAGGAGGGAAGGGGCAGCAATCAGCCCCAGCATTTT.

This sequence joins TRBV30 and TRBJ2-5; a possible D gene is TRBD1 (5 bases). Trimming removed 4 bases from V and 2 bases from J, with 8 bases in between. The CDR3 has 12 amino acids. Germline assignment: CDR1 GTSNPN and CDR2 SVGIG (reference sequence). CDR3 DNA: TGTGCCTGGACGCAGGGACAAGAGACCCAGTACTTC. Residues: CAWTQGQETQYF.

This clone was counted only a few times. The chain links TRBV6-5 to TRBJ1-1, with D hard to call. Trimming shortened V by 2 bases and J by 4 bases, and 11 bases separated the two germline ends. Per the germline V gene, CDR1 is MNHEY and CDR2 is SVGAGI. This CDR3 spans 14 amino acids. In nucleotides, the CDR3 is TGTGCCAGCAGTTACCTTCTGGAGGGCACTGAAGCTTTCTTT. Its translation: CASSYLLEGTEAFF.

A few counts support this clone. The chain employs TRBV7-2 and TRBJ1-2; 7 bases map to TRBD1. Germline V gives CDR1 SGHTA, CDR2 FQGNSA. V lost 2 bases and J lost 8; bases outside the gene matches: 8. The CDR3 is 14 amino acids. DNA for the CDR3: TGTGCCAGCAGCTTATCAGGGGGTTATCAGGGCTACACCTTC. Protein product: CASSLSGGYQGYTF.

CDR3 protein: CASSADGGSNYGYTF. CDR3 nucleotides: TGTGCCAGCTCAGCTGATGGTGGCAGTAACTATGGCTACACCTTC. The chain links TRBV18 to TRBJ1-2; D remains ambiguous. V shed 5 bases and J shed 1 base, with 14 bases lying between them. Germline CDR1 reads KGHSH; CDR2 reads LQKENI. The CDR3 spans 15 residues.